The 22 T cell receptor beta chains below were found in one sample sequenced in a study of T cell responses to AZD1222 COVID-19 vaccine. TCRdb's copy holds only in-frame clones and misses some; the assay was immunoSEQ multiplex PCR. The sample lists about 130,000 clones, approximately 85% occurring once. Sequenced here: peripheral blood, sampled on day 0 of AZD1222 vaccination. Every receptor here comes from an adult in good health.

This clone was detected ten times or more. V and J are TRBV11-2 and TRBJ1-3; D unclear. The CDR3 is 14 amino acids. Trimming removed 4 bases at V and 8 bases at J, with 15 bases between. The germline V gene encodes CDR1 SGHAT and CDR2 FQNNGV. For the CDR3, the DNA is TGTGCCAGCAGCTATCAGGCATCTAAGGACACCATATATTTT. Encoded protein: CASSYQASKDTIYF.

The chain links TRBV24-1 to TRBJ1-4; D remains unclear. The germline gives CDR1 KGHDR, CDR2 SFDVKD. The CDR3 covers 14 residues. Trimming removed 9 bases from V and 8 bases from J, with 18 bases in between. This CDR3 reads CATSPGSPNEKLFF. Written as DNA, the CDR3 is TGTGCCACCTCTCCGGGGTCTCCGAACGAAAAACTGTTTTTT.

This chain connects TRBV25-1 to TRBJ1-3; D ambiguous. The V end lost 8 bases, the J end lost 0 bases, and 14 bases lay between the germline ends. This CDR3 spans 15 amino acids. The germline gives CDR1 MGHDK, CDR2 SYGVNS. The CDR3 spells CASPHPRSSGNTIYF. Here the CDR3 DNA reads TGTGCCAGCCCCCACCCCCGTAGCTCTGGAAACACCATATATTTT.

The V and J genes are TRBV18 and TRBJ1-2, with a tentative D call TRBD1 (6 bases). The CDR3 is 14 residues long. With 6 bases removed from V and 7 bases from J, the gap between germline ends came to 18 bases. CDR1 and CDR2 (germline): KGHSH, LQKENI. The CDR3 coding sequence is TGTGCCAGCTCCCGCACCGGGACAACTGCTGGCTACACCTTC. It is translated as CASSRTGTTAGYTF.

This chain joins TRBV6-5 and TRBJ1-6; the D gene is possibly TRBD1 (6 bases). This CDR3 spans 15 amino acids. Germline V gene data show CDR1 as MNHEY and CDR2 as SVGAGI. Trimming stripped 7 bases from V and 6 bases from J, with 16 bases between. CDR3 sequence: CASTFTGFPNSPLHF. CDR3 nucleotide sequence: TGTGCCAGCACCTTCACAGGGTTTCCTAATTCACCCCTCCACTTT.

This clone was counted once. CDR3 region: CASTASEARSGELFF. The CDR3 nucleotides read TGTGCCAGCACCGCTAGCGAAGCGCGGTCCGGGGAGCTGTTTTTT. J is TRBJ2-2 and V is TRBV7-9; D is possibly TRBD2 (6 bases). Deletions cut 7 bases from V and 6 bases from J, with 18 bases between. The germline CDR1 and CDR2 sequences are SEHNR and FQNEAQ (reference sequence). The CDR3 covers 15 residues.

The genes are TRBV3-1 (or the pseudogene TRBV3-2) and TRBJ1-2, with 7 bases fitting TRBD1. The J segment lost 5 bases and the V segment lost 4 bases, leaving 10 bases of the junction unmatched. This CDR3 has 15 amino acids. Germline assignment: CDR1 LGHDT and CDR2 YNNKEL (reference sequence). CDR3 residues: CASSPYDRELYGYTF. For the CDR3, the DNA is TGTGCCAGCAGCCCCTATGACAGGGAACTTTATGGCTACACCTTC.

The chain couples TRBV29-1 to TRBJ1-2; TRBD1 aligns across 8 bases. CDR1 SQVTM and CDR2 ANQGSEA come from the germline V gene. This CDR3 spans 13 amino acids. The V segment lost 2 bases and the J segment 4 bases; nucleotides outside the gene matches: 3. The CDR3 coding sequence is TGCAGCGTTGAATCGGGACAGGTCTATGGCTACACCTTC. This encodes CSVESGQVYGYTF.

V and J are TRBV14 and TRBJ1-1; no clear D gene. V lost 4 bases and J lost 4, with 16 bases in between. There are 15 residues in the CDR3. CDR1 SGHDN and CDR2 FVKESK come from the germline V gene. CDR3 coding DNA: TGTGCCAGCAGCCCTCAGACCGGCACCCCCACTGAAGCTTTCTTT. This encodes CASSPQTGTPTEAFF. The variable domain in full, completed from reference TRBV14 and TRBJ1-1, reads EAGVTQFPSHSVIEKGQTVTLRCDPISGHDNLYWYRRVMGKEIKFLLHFVKESKQDESGMPNNRFLAERTGGTYSTLKVQPAELEDSGVYFCASSPQTGTPTEAFFGQGTRLTVV.

CDR3 nucleotide sequence: TGTGCCAGCAGCTCCCGGACAGGCAAGACGGCTTTCTTT. Its protein is CASSSRTGKTAFF. The chain is built from TRBV14 and TRBJ1-1, with TRBD1 matching over 7 bases. The V gene's germline CDR1 is SGHDN and CDR2 FVKESK. The ends lost 5 bases at V and 11 bases at J; junction bases unmatched: 11. The CDR3 is 13 amino acids.

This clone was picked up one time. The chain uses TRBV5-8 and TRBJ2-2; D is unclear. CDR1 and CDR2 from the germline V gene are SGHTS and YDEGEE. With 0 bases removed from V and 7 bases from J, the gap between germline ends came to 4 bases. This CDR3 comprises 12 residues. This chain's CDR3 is CASSLGFGELFF. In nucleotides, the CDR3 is TGTGCCAGCAGCTTGGGTTTCGGGGAGCTGTTTTTT.

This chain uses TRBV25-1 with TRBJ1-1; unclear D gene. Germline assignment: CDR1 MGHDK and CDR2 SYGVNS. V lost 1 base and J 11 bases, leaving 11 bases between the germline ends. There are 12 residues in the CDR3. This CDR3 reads CASSEFGVFAFF. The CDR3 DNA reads TGTGCCAGCAGTGAATTCGGCGTTTTCGCTTTCTTT. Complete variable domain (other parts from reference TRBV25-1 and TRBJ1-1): EADIYQTPRYLVIGTGKKITLECSQTMGHDKMYWYQQDPGMELHLIHYSYGVNSTEKGDLSSESTVSRIRTEHFPLTLESARPSHTSQYLCASSEFGVFAFFGQGTRLTVV.

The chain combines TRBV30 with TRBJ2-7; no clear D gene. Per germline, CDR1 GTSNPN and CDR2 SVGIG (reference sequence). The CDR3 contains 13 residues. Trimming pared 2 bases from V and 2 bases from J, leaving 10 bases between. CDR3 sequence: CAWSISRPYEQYF. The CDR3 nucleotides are TGTGCCTGGAGTATCTCTCGCCCCTACGAGCAGTACTTC. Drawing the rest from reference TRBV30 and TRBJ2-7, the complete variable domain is SQTIHQWPATLVQPVGSPLSLECTVEGTSNPNLYWYRQAAGRGLQLLFYSVGIGQISSEVPQNLSASRPQDRQFILSSKKLLLSDSGFYLCAWSISRPYEQYFGPGTRLTVT.

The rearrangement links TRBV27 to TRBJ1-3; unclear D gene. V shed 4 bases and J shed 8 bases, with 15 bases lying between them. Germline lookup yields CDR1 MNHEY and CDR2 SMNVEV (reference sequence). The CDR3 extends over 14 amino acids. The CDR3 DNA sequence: TGTGCCAGCAGTTCCCGACGGGTAGCGGACACCATATATTTT. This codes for CASSSRRVADTIYF.

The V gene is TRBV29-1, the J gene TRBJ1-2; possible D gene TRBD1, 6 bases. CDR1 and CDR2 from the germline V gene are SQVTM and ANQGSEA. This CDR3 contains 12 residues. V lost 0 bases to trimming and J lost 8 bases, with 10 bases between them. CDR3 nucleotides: TGCAGCGTTGAAGACTGGGGGCAAGGCTACACCTTC. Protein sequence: CSVEDWGQGYTF.

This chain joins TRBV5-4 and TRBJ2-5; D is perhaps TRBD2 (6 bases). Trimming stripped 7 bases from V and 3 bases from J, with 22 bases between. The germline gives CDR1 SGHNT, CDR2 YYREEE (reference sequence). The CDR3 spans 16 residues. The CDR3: CASSNPLRERKETQYF. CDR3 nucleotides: TGTGCCAGCTCGAACCCCCTGCGGGAAAGGAAAGAGACCCAGTACTTC.

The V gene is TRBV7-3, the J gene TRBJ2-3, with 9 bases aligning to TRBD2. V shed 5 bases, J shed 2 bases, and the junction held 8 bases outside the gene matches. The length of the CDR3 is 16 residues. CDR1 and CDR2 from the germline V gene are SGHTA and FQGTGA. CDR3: CASSAPGLATTDTQYF. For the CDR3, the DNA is TGTGCCAGCAGCGCACCGGGACTAGCAACCACAGATACGCAGTATTTT. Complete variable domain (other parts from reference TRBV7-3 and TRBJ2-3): GAGVSQTPSNKVTEKGKYVELRCDPISGHTALYWYRQSLGQGPEFLIYFQGTGAADDSGLPNDRFFAVRPEGSVSTLKIQRTERGDSAVYLCASSAPGLATTDTQYFGPGTRLTVL.

This chain's CDR3 is CAWSVLGSYNSPLHF. The CDR3 DNA reads TGTGCCTGGAGTGTACTCGGGTCCTATAATTCACCCCTCCACTTT. The chain is built from TRBV30 and TRBJ1-6; D unresolved. Germline lookup yields CDR1 GTSNPN and CDR2 SVGIG (reference sequence). Trimming took off 0 bases at V and 1 base at J, with 7 bases between the two ends. The CDR3 has 15 amino acids.

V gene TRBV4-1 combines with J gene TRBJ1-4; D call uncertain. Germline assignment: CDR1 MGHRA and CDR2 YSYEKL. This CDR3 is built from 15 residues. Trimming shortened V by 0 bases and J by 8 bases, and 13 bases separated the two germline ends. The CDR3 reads CASSQERVRAEKLFF. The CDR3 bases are TGCGCCAGCAGCCAAGAGAGGGTCCGGGCAGAAAAACTGTTTTTT.

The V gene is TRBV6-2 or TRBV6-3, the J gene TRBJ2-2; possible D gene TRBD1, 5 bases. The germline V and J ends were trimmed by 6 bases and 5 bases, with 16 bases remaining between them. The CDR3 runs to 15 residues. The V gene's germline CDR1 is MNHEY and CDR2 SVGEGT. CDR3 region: CASSSSGLWTGELFF. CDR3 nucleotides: TGTGCCAGCAGCTCGTCAGGGTTGTGGACCGGGGAGCTGTTTTTT.

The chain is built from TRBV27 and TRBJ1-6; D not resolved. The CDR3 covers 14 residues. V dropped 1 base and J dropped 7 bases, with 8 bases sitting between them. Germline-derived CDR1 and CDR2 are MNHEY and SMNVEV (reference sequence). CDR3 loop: CASSLFTRNSPLHF. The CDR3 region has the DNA TGTGCCAGCAGTTTATTCACCCGGAATTCACCCCTCCACTTT.

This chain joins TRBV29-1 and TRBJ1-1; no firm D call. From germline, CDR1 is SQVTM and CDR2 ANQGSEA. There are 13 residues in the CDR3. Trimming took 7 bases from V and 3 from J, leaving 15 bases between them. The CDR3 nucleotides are TGCAGCGCCCAGGTTTCAGGAGACACTGAAGCTTTCTTT. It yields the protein CSAQVSGDTEAFF.